A single sample gave rise to the 6 T cell receptor beta chains below, sequenced in a study of early stage breast cancer tumors. The repertoire was sequenced with immunoSEQ multiplex PCR; TCRdb's copy has only in-frame clones and lacks some. This table has around 9,800 clones, 75% to 85% appearing once. Sequenced input: breast tumor tissue. All receptors derive from a person between 65 and 80 years old with breast cancer.

The gene calls are TRBV28 and TRBJ1-2, with D maybe TRBD1 (5 bases). Germline CDR1 reads MDHEN; CDR2 reads SYDVKM. The CDR3 has 13 amino acids. Trimming removed 2 bases from V and 5 bases from J, with 9 bases in between. The CDR3: CASSLDRSYGYTF. DNA for the CDR3: TGTGCCAGCAGTTTAGACAGAAGTTATGGCTACACCTTC.

The CDR3, as DNA: TGTGCCAGCAGCTTGGTGACTGGCTACGAGCAGTACTTC. Translated, it gives CASSLVTGYEQYF. This chain links TRBV11-2 with TRBJ2-7; no firm D call. The CDR3 covers 13 residues. V shed 3 bases and J shed 3 bases, with 9 bases lying between them. In germline, CDR1 is SGHAT, CDR2 FQNNGV.

This clone was seen a few times. The chain employs TRBV19 and TRBJ1-2; TRBD1 matches at 9 bases. Trimming took 7 bases from V and 7 from J; bases not matched to a gene: 4. Germline CDR1 is LNHDA and CDR2 is SQIVND (reference sequence). The CDR3 runs 12 residues. The CDR3 region has the DNA TGTGCCAGTAAGGGGGACAGGGTTGGCTACACCTTC. Amino acids: CASKGDRVGYTF.

J is TRBJ2-2 and V is TRBV5-4; D is perhaps TRBD1 (6 bases). Trimming pared 4 bases from V and 0 bases from J, leaving 10 bases between. From germline, CDR1 is SGHNT and CDR2 YYREEE (reference sequence). The CDR3 covers 15 residues. DNA for the CDR3: TGTGCCAGCAGCGCGGACAGCGCGAACACCGGGGAGCTGTTTTTT. Amino acids: CASSADSANTGELFF.

The chain is built from TRBV27 and TRBJ2-3; TRBD2 agrees at 9 bases. The V gene's germline CDR1 is MNHEY and CDR2 SMNVEV (reference sequence). The V segment lost 6 bases and the J segment 4 bases; nucleotides outside the gene matches: 8. This CDR3 comprises 15 residues. CDR3 amino acids: CASRTSGWSPDTQYF. The CDR3, as DNA: TGTGCCAGCAGAACTAGCGGGTGGTCCCCAGATACGCAGTATTTT.

V usage is TRBV6-6 and J usage is TRBJ2-6, with a tentative D call TRBD2 (6 bases). V was cut by 5 bases and J by 3 bases, with 11 bases left in between. This CDR3 comprises 15 residues. Per the germline V gene, CDR1 is MNHNY and CDR2 is SVGAGI (reference sequence). CDR3 sequence reads: CASSVQGGGANVLTF. The CDR3 bases are TGTGCCAGCAGTGTTCAGGGAGGTGGGGCCAACGTCCTGACTTTC.